This T cell receptor (beta chain) was found in a study of identical twins' blood T cells. Study overall: Roughly six alpha and six beta libraries together yielded some 50 million reads.

TCRdb recomputed calls from the 5' RACE reads with MiXCR, one row per CDR3 protein. The sample has hundreds of thousands of distinct CDR3 sequences; about 28% are singletons. This clonotype was recorded at least ten times. Its antigen is not known. The V and J ends lost 5 bases and 1 base respectively, with 11 bases between them. The CDR3 extends over 15 amino acids. Study-wide results and limits: Top TCRbeta clonotypes were shared more with twin than unrelated donors.

This chain uses TRBV12-3 or TRBV12-4 with TRBJ2-2, with D unresolved. The sequence came from a woman between 18 and 50 years old in good health. Sequencing used PBMCs. As DNA, the CDR3 is TGTGCCAGCAGTCAAGTCAGGCTGAACACCGGGGAGCTGTTTTTT. Its protein is CASSQVRLNTGELFF.